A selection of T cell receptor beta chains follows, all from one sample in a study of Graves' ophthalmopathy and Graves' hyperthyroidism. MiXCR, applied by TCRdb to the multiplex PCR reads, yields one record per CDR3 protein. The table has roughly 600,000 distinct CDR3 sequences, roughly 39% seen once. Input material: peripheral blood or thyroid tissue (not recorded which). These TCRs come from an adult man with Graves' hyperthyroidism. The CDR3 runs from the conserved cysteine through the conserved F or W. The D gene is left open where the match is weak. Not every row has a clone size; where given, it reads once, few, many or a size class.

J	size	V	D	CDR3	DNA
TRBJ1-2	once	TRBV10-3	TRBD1	CAISPPQGDYGYTF	TGTGCCATCAGCCCCCCACAGGGGGACTATGGCTACACCTTC
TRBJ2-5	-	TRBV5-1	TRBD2	CASSYLAGQYQETQYF	TGCGCCAGCAGCTACCTAGCGGGACAGTACCAAGAGACCCAGTACTTC
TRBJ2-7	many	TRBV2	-	CASSFNPGEQYF	TGTGCCAGCAGTTTCAATCCCGGCGAGCAGTACTTC
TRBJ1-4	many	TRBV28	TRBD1	CASSPQGDAEKLFF	TGTGCCAGCAGTCCACAGGGGGACGCGGAAAAACTGTTTTTT
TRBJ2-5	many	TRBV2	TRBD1	CASSGTGEETQYF	TGTGCCAGCAGCGGGACAGGGGAGGAGACCCAGTACTTC
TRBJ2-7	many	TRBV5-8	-	CASSSQDRLHEQYF	TGTGCCAGCAGCTCCCAAGACAGGCTCCACGAGCAGTACTTC
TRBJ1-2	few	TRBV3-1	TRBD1	CASSLNAGTGNGYTF	TGTGCCAGCAGCCTTAACGCCGGGACAGGGAACGGCTACACCTTC
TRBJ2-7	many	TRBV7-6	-	CASSLVGWVRDYEQYF	TGTGCCAGCAGCTTAGTCGGGTGGGTGCGGGACTACGAGCAGTACTTC
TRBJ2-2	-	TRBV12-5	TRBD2	CASGLPPLEGLGIVGELFF	TGTGCTAGTGGTTTGCCGCCTCTCGAGGGACTAGGGATAGTCGGGGAGCTGTTTTTT
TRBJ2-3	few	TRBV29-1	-	CSVLGQLSTDTQYF	TGCAGCGTTTTGGGACAACTTAGCACAGATACGCAGTATTTT
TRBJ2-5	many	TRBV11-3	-	CASSLGPNLQETQYF	TGTGCCAGCAGCTTAGGGCCGAATTTACAAGAGACCCAGTACTTC
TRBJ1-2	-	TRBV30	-	CAWSEGVDSFKGYGYTF	TGTGCCTGGAGCGAAGGGGTAGACAGTTTTAAGGGCTATGGCTACACCTTC
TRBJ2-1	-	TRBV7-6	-	CASSLGADSYNEQFF	TGTGCCAGCAGCTTAGGGGCGGACTCCTACAATGAGCAGTTCTTC
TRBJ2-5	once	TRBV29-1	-	CSAGTVNQETQYF	TGCAGCGCTGGGACGGTCAACCAAGAGACCCAGTACTTC
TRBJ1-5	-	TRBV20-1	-	CSARDMGSLGDFQPQHF	TGCAGTGCTAGAGACATGGGGTCGTTAGGGGATTTTCAGCCCCAGCATTTT